This T cell receptor beta chain was sequenced in a study of CD8+ T cells in alopecia areata. The overall study: Each of the treated patients was given oral tofacitinib, 5 to 10 mg twice daily, for moderate-to-severe alopecia areata. Affected scalp percentage determined the severity score of treated patients.

To note about this clone: What it binds is not known.

The treatment here: oral pan-JAK inhibitor, 5-10 mg twice daily. Researchers picked out CD4+ and CD8+ T cells from PBMCs by sorting. Reverse transcribed after extraction, RNA yielded cDNA as the sequencing template. TCRdb keeps only in-frame clones here, not all; method: immunoSEQ multiplex PCR. Among about 300,000 clones listed, roughly 60% were seen once. Whole-study findings and limits: Numerous expanded lesional clones remained in scalp and blood during tofacitinib.

The CDR3 length is 15 residues. V gave up 2 bases and J gave up 0 bases, with 5 bases separating them. Germline V gene lookup returns CDR1 MGHDK and CDR2 SYGVNS. The chain links TRBV25-1 to TRBJ1-6; unclear D gene. The source was CD4+ T cells sorted from blood, collected at week 24, from a patient treated with tofacitinib. The TCR was taken from a human donor with alopecia areata. CDR3 sequence: CASSEASSYNSPLHF. DNA for the CDR3: TGTGCCAGCAGTGAAGCGAGCTCCTATAATTCACCCCTCCACTTT.